A selection of T cell receptor beta chains follows, all from one sample in a study of radiation and T cells in renal cell carcinoma. Some clones are missing from TCRdb's copy, which holds only in-frame ones; the method was immunoSEQ multiplex PCR. Seen here are 75,000 to 95,000 clones, 70% to 90% observed once, and the top ten hold around 9.4%. The sample was blood, taken from a patient whose treatment included radiotherapy and nephrectomy. Receptors originate from a man in his forties or fifties with renal cell carcinoma. The CDR3 runs from the conserved cysteine through the conserved F or W. The D gene is left open where the match is weak. Size tells how often a clone was seen (once, few, many) or the class of an expanded clone, and some rows leave it out.

v_gene,d_gene,j_gene,abundance,CDR3nt,CDR3aa
TRBV19,NA,TRBJ2-2,NA,TGTGCCAGTAGTATAGATCCCGGAACCGGGGAGCTGTTTTTT,CASSIDPGTGELFF
TRBV5-1,NA,TRBJ2-1,few,TGCGCCAGCAGGAAGACACTGGATGAGCAGTTCTTC,CASRKTLDEQFF
TRBV9,TRBD1,TRBJ2-7,NA,TGTGCCAGCAGCGGACGTCCGGGACAGTCCTACGAGCAGTACTTC,CASSGRPGQSYEQYF
TRBV27,NA,TRBJ2-1,NA,TGTGCCAGCAGTTTAGTTTCGCCCCCCCAGGGGCTTGACTCCTACAATGAGCAGTTCTTC,CASSLVSPPQGLDSYNEQFF
TRBV4-1,NA,TRBJ1-6,NA,TGCGCCAGCAGCCAAGAAATAAGATTCTCCTATAATTCACCCCTCCACTTT,CASSQEIRFSYNSPLHF
TRBV2,TRBD2,TRBJ2-1,NA,TGTGCCAGCAGGGAACGACTAGCGCCGTACAATGAGCAGTTCTTC,CASRERLAPYNEQFF
TRBV27,NA,TRBJ2-1,NA,TGTGCCAGCAGCCTAAGACGGCCATACAATGAGCAGTTCTTC,CASSLRRPYNEQFF
TRBV5-1,NA,TRBJ2-5,NA,TGCGCCAGCAGCTCAGCCGAGACCCAGTACTTC,CASSSAETQYF
TRBV6-4,NA,TRBJ2-2,once,TGTGCCAGCAGTGACTCCGACGCCGGGGAGCTGTTTTTT,CASSDSDAGELFF
TRBV7-3,NA,TRBJ2-5,NA,TGTGCCAGCAGCCCAGGATGGGGGGCCCAAGAGACCCAGTACTTC,CASSPGWGAQETQYF
TRBV20-1,NA,TRBJ2-1,NA,TGCAGTGCTAGACACGATAATGAGCAGTTCTTC,CSARHDNEQFF
TRBV4-3,NA,TRBJ2-7,once,TGCGCCAGCAGCCAAGGACCCCCTGCCTACGAGCAGTACTTC,CASSQGPPAYEQYF
TRBV28,NA,TRBJ1-5,NA,TGTGCCAGCAGTCCCCGTTTGGGTCGGAGGGGGAGTCAGCCCCAGCATTTT,CASSPRLGRRGSQPQHF
TRBV7-2,NA,TRBJ1-1,NA,TGTGCCAGCAGCTTAGCTTTAGGGGCTTTCTTT,CASSLALGAFF
TRBV18,NA,TRBJ1-1,NA,TGTGCCAGCCAACCACCGGGACTACCGAACACTGAAGCTTTCTTT,CASQPPGLPNTEAFF
TRBV9,NA,TRBJ2-3,NA,TGTGCCAGCAGCGTAGGACTCACTAGCACAGATACGCAGTATTTT,CASSVGLTSTDTQYF
TRBV10-3,NA,TRBJ2-7,NA,TGTGCCATCAGTGAGTTTGAGGGAGTTTCCTACGAGCAGTACTTC,CAISEFEGVSYEQYF
TRBV28,NA,TRBJ1-1,NA,TGTGCCAGCACCCCTCCCGGGACAGAAGCTTTCTTT,CASTPPGTEAFF
TRBV28,NA,TRBJ1-3,NA,TGTGCCAGCAGCTTGGACACAGCTGGAAACACCATATATTTT,CASSLDTAGNTIYF
TRBV19,TRBD2,TRBJ2-3,NA,TGTGCCAGTAGTTGGAGCGGGAGGGGAGGCGCAGATACGCAGTATTTT,CASSWSGRGGADTQYF
TRBV5-4,NA,TRBJ2-3,NA,TGTGCCAGCAGCTTGGTAGTGGGGGCGGGAGATACGCAGTATTTT,CASSLVVGAGDTQYF
TRBV6-5,NA,TRBJ2-7,few,TGTGCCACCCGCCGGGCTCTCTCCTACGAGCAGTACTTC,CATRRALSYEQYF
TRBV2,TRBD1,TRBJ1-4,NA,TGTGTCAGCAGTGAATATGGGAGGGGGCTAGGAAAACTGTTTTTT,CVSSEYGRGLGKLFF
TRBV6-1,NA,TRBJ2-7,NA,TGTGCCAGCAGTGAAGGGGTAGGAATCTACGAGCAGTACTTC,CASSEGVGIYEQYF
TRBV4-2,TRBD2,TRBJ2-3,NA,TGTGCCAGCAGCCATAGGGCTAGCGGGCTTAGCACAGATACGCAGTATTTT,CASSHRASGLSTDTQYF
TRBV4-2,TRBD2,TRBJ2-2,NA,TGTGCCAGCAGCCAAGAGGGCGGGGGGTTATCCGGGGAGCTGTTTTTT,CASSQEGGGLSGELFF
TRBV5-1,TRBD1,TRBJ1-1,NA,TGCGCCAGCAGCCCCGGGACAGGGGGCGTGGAAGCTTTCTTT,CASSPGTGGVEAFF
TRBV6-5,NA,TRBJ2-1,few,TGTGCCAGCAGTTACGGGCCCAACAATGAGCAGTTCTTC,CASSYGPNNEQFF
TRBV7-9,NA,TRBJ2-2,NA,TGTGCCAGCAGCTTCGTACTAACCACCGGGGAGCTGTTTTTT,CASSFVLTTGELFF
TRBV7-2,NA,TRBJ1-2,NA,TGTGCCAGCATCCAGGGGAGGGGGGCCTTCTATGGCTACACCTTC,CASIQGRGAFYGYTF
TRBV7-3,NA,TRBJ2-3,NA,TGTGCCAGCAGTCGTCGGGTAACTAGCACAGATACGCAGTATTTT,CASSRRVTSTDTQYF
TRBV14,NA,TRBJ1-6,NA,TGTGCCAGCAGCCAAGATGGTTGGCAATTCAATTCACCCCTCCACTTT,CASSQDGWQFNSPLHF